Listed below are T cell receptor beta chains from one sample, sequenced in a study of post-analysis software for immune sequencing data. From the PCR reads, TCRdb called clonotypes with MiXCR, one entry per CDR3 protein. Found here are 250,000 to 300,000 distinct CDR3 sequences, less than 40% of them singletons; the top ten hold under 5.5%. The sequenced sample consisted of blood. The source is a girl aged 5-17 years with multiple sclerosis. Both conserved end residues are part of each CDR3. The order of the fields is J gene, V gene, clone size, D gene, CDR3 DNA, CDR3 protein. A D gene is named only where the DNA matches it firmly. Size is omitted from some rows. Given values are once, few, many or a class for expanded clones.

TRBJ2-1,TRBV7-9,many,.,TGTGCCAGCAGCCCAGGGGCGGGGGAGGCCACTGAGCAGTTCTTC,CASSPGAGEATEQFF
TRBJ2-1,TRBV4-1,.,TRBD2,TGCGCCAGCAGCCAAATGAGTAGCGGGAGGGAGTCCTACAATGAGCAGTTCTTC,CASSQMSSGRESYNEQFF
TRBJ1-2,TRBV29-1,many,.,TGCAGCGTGCGAACAAATACAGGGAATGAGGCCTATGGCTACACCTTC,CSVRTNTGNEAYGYTF
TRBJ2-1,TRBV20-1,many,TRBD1,TGCAGTGCTAGAGGCAGGGACAGCTCCTACAATGAGCAGTTCTTC,CSARGRDSSYNEQFF
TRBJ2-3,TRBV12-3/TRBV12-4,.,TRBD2,TGTGCCAGCACACGCGGGCTAGCGGGGGATCATACGCAGTATTTT,CASTRGLAGDHTQYF
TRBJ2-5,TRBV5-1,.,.,TGCGCCAGCAGCTCCGGGACTGCGAGGGTAGAGACCCAGTACTTC,CASSSGTARVETQYF
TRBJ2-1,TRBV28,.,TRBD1,TGTGCCAGCAGTGACAACAGGGGTGGGGTGTCGGGCGGTGAGCAGTTCTTC,CASSDNRGGVSGGEQFF
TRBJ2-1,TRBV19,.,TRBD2,TGTGCCAGTAGTATAGTCGCGGGGGGGTGGGAGCAGTTCTTC,CASSIVAGGWEQFF
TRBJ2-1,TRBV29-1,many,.,TGCAGCGTTCTTCCCTCCGACAGTTCCGAGGGTGAGCAGTTCTTC,CSVLPSDSSEGEQFF
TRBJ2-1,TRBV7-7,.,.,TGTGCTAGCAGGTACCTCAAAAACAGGGACGACTTTGAGCACTTCTTC,CASRYLKNRDDFEHFF
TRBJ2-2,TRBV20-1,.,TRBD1,TGCAGTGCTGCTGACAGGGGACTTAACACCGGGGAGCTGTTTTTT,CSAADRGLNTGELFF
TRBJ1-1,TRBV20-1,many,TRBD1,TGCAGTGCTCCCGGGGAGGGGGCGCTTCTTACTGAAGCTTTCTTT,CSAPGEGALLTEAFF
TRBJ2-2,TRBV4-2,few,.,TGTGCCAGCAGCCAAGATCAGGGGTCCGGGGAGCTGTTTTTT,CASSQDQGSGELFF
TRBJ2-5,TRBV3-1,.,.,TGTGTCAGCAGCCAAGAGTCACGGCGGATATCACAAGAGACCCAGTACTTC,CVSSQESRRISQETQYF
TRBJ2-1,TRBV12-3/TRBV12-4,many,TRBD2,TGTGCCAGCAGTTTGAATCTAGCGGGAGTATACAATGAGCAGTTCTTC,CASSLNLAGVYNEQFF
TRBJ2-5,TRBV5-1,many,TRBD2,TGCGCCAGCTCCCTTGGGACTAGCGGGAGCGGGACCCAGTACTTC,CASSLGTSGSGTQYF
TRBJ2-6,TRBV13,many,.,TGTGCCAGCAGCAGAGGTGGGGCCAACGTCCTGACTTTC,CASSRGGANVLTF
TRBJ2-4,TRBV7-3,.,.,TGTGCCAGCAGCTCAGGGGGTAGCGGTTCGGTGGCCAAAAACATTCAGTACTTC,CASSSGGSGSVAKNIQYF
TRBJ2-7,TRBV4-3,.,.,TGCGCCAGCAGCCCTCGACGGGGGCAGACCTACAATGAGCAGTACTTC,CASSPRRGQTYNEQYF
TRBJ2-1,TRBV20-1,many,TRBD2,TGCAGTGCTAGACTCGGGGGGAAAAATGAGCAGTTCTTC,CSARLGGKNEQFF
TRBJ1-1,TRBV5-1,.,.,TGCGCCAGCAGCTTGGAAGGACAAGGGAACACTGAAGCTTTCTTT,CASSLEGQGNTEAFF
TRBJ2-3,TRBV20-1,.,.,TGCAGTGCTCCTCCCACCCGGAGCACAGATACGCAGTATTTT,CSAPPTRSTDTQYF
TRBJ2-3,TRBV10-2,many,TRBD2,TGCGCCAGCAGCCCTTGGACTAGCGGGAGTGGAGATACGCAGTATTTT,CASSPWTSGSGDTQYF
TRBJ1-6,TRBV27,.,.,TGTGCCAGCAGTTTCCAGGGTAATTCACCCCTCCACTTT,CASSFQGNSPLHF
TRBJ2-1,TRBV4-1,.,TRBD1,TGCGCCAGCAGCCAAGCTCAGGGGGATTTCAATGGGCAGTTCTTC,CASSQAQGDFNGQFF
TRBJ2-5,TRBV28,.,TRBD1,TGTGCCAGCAGTTTGGACAGGGGGCCGGAGACCCAGTACTTC,CASSLDRGPETQYF
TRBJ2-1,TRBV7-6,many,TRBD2,TGTGCCAGCAGCTCCGGGGGACTAGCGGGGGGGCAGAACAATGAGCAGTTCTTC,CASSSGGLAGGQNNEQFF
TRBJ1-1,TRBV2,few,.,TGTGCCAGCAGTGGTCAAGCGGGAGGGACTGAAGCTTTCTTT,CASSGQAGGTEAFF
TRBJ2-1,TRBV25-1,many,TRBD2,TGTGCCAGCAGTCCAGCGGGAGGTGCCCTCAATGAGCAGTTCTTC,CASSPAGGALNEQFF
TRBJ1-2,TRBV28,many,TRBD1,TGTGCCAGCAGTTTAACTGACAGGGCGTTCCGTGGCTACACCTTC,CASSLTDRAFRGYTF
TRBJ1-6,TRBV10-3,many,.,TGTGCCATCAGTGAGGAGGGCCCCTGGGGGGTTTGGAATTCACCCCTCCACTTT,CAISEEGPWGVWNSPLHF
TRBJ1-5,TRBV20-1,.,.,TGCAGTGCTAGTGGTATGGGCAATCAGCCCCAGCATTTT,CSASGMGNQPQHF
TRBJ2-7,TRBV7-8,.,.,TGTGCCAGCAGCTTAGTCGAAGGCTACGAGCAGTACTTC,CASSLVEGYEQYF
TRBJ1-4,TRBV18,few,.,TGTGCCAGCTCGCCGATGAGAGGGGAAGGCGAAAAACTGTTTTTT,CASSPMRGEGEKLFF
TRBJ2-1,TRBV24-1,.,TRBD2,TGTGCCACCAGTGATAAGGGACTAGCGGGGACTGGAGAGCAGTTCTTC,CATSDKGLAGTGEQFF
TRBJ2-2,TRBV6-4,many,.,TGTGCCAGCAGTGGGGGACAAAACACCGGGGAGCTGTTTTTT,CASSGGQNTGELFF
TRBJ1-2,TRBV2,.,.,TGTGCCAGCAGTGAAATCCGAGGCTACACCTTC,CASSEIRGYTF
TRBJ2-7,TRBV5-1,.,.,TGCGCCAGCAGCTTGGATTACTACGAGCAGTACTTC,CASSLDYYEQYF
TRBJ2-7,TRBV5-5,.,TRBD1,TGTGCCAGCAGCCCCAGGGGGTCGAACGAGCAGTACTTC,CASSPRGSNEQYF
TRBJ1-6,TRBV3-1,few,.,TGTGCCAGCAGCCAAGAAACGTATTCACCCCTCCACTTT,CASSQETYSPLHF
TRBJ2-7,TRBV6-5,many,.,TGTGCCAGCCGCCGAGCGGCAACCTACGAGCAGTACTTC,CASRRAATYEQYF
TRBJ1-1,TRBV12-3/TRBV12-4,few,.,TGTGCCAGCAGCCTGGGACGATTGAGTCGGGGGATGAACACTGAAGCTTTCTTT,CASSLGRLSRGMNTEAFF
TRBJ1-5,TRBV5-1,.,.,TGCGCCAGCAGCTTGGAAAGGGATCAGTCCCAGCATTTT,CASSLERDQSQHF
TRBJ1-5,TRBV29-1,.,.,TGCAGCGTTGCAGGGACCTCCGGCCCCCAGCATTTT,CSVAGTSGPQHF